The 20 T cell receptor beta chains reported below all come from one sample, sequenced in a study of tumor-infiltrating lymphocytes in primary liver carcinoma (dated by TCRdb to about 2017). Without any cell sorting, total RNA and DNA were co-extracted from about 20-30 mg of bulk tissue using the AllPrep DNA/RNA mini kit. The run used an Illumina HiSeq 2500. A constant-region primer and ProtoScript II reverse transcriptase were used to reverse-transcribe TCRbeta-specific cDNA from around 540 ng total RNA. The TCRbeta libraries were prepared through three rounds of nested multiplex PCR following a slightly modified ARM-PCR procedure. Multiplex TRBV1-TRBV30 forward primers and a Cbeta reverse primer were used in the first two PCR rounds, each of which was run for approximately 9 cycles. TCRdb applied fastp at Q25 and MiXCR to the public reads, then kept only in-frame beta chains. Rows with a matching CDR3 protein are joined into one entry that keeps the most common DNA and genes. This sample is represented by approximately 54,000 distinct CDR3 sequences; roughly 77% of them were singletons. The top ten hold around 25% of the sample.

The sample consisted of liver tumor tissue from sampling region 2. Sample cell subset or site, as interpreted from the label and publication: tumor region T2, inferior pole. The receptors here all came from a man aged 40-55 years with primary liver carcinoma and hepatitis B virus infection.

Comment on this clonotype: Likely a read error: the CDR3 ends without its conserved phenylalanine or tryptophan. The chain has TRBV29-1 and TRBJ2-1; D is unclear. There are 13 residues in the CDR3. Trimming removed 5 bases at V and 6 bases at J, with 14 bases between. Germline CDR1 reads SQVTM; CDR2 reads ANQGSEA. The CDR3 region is CSVPLPLSNEQFI. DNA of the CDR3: TGCAGCGTTCCGCTGCCCCTGAGCAATGAGCAGTTCATC.

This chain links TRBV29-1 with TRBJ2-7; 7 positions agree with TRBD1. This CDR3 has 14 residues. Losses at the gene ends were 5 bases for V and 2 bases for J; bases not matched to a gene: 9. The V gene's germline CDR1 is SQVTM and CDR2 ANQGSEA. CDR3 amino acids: CSVMAGDSPYEQYF. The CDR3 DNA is TGCAGCGTTATGGCAGGGGACAGCCCCTACGAGCAGTACTTC.

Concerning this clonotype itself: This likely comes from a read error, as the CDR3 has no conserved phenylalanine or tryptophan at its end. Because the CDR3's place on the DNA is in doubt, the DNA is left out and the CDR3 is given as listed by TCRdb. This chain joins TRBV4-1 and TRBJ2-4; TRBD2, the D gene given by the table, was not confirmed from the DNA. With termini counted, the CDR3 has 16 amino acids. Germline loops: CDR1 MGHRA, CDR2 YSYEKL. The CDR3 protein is CASSPGRLAAKNIRYL.

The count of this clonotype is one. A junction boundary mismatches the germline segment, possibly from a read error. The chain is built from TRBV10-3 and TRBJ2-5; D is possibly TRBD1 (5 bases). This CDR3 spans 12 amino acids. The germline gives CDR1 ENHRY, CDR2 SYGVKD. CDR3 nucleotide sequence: TGTGCCATCAGTCTGGACAAACAGACCCAATGCTTC. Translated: CAISLDKQTQCF.

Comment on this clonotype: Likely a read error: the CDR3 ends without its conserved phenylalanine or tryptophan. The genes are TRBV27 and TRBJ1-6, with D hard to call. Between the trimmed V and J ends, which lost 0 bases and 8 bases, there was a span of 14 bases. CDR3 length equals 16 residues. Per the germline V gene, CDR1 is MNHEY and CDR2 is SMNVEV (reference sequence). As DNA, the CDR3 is TGTGCCAGCAGTTTATCCTACACGGAAGAGTATTCACCCCTCCACATT. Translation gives CASSLSYTEEYSPLHI.

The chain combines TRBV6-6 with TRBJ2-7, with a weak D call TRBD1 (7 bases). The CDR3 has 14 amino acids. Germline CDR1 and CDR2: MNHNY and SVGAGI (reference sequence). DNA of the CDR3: TGTGCTATCGGGGGACAGCAGCGTTTCTACGAGCAGTACTTC. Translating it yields CAIGGQQRFYEQYF.

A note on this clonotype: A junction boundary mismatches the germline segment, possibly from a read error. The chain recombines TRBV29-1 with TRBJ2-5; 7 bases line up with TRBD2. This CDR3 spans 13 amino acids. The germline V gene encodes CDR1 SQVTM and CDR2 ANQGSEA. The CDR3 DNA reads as TGCAGCGTTGGTGGGAGGGCCATTGAGACCCATTACTTC. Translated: CSVGGRAIETHYF.

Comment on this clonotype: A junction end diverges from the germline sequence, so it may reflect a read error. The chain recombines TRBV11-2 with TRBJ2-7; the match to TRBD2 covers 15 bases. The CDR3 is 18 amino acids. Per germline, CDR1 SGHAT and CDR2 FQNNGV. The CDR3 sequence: CSSSSSVGLAGGGYEQYF. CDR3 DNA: TGTTCCAGCAGCTCATCGGTTGGACTAGCGGGAGGGGGGTACGAGCAGTACTTC.

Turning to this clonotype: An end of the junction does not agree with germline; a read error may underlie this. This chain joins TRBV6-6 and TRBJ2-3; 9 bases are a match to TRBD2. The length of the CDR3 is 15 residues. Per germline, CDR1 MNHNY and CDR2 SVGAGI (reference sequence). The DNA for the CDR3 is TGTGCTGGCAGTTCGACTAGCGGCCTCACAAATACGCAGTATTTT. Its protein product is CAGSSTSGLTNTQYF.

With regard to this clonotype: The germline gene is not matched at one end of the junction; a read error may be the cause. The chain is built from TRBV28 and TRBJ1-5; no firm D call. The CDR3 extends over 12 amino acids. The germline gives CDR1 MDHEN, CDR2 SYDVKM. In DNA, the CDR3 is TGTACCAGTAATAGCGAAGGGAGGCCCCAGCATTTT. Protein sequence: CTSNSEGRPQHF.

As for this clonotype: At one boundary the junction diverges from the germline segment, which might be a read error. CDR3 DNA sequence: TGTGCCAGCTGTCCTACCCGCTCTAGGGCCAACGTCCTGACTTTC. Protein: CASCPTRSRANVLTF. The chain recombines TRBV6-5 with TRBJ2-6; D call uncertain. The germline V gene has CDR1 MNHEY and CDR2 SVGAGI. The CDR3 has 15 amino acids.

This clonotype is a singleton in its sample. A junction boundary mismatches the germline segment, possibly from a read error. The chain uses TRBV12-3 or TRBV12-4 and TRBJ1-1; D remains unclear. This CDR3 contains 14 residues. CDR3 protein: CASRPRLGNPQAFF. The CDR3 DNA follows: TGTGCCAGCAGGCCCCGGCTGGGGAACCCTCAAGCCTTCTTT.

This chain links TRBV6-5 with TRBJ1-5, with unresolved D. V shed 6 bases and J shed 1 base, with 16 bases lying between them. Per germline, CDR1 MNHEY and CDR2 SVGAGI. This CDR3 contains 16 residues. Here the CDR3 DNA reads TGTGCCAGCAGCCCCTTCATAACGGACAGCAATCAGCCCCAGCATTTT. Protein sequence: CASSPFITDSNQPQHF.

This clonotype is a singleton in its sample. The CDR3 is CASSLDIRLAMREQFF. As DNA, the CDR3 is TGTGCCAGCAGTTTGGATATCAGACTAGCCATGCGTGAGCAGTTCTTC. The V call is TRBV11-2, the J call TRBJ2-1, with TRBD2 matching 7 bases. CDR1 and CDR2 from the germline V gene are SGHAT and FQNNGV. The CDR3 contains 16 residues. The V gene end was trimmed by 6 bases and the J gene end by 9 bases; junction bases not matched to a gene: 17.

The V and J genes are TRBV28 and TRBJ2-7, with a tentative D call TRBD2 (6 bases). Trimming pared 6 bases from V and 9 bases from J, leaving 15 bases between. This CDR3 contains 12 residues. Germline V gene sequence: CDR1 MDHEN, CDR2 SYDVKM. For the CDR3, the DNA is TGTGCCAGCAGCCTAGGAGGGCACGGGCAGTACTTC. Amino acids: CASSLGGHGQYF.

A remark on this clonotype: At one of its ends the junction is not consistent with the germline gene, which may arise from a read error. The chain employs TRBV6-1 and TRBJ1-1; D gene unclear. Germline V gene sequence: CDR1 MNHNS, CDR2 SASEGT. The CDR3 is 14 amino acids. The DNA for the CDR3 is TGTGCCAACAGTGAATTGAGCAGTGGAGATGAAGCTTTCTTT. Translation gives CANSELSSGDEAFF.

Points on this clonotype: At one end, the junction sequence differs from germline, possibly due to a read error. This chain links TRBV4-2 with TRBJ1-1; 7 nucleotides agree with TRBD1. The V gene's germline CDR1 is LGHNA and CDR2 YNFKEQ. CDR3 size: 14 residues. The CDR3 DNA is TGTACCAGCAGCCAGGATAAGGGGGCGGCTGAAGCTTTCTTT. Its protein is CTSSQDKGAAEAFF.

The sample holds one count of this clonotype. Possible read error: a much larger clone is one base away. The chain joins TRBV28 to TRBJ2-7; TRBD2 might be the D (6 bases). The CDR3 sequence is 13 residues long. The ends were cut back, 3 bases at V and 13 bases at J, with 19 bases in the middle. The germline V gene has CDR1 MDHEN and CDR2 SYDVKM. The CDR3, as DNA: TGTGCCAGCAGTTTCCGGGGCGGGATCCGGCACTACTTC. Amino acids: CASSFRGGIRHYF. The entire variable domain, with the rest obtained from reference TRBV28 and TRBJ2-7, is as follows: DVKVTQSSRYLVKRTGEKVFLECVQDMDHENMFWYRQDPGLGLRLIYFSYDVKMKEKGDIPEGYSVSREKKERFSLILESASTNQTSMYLCASSFRGGIRHYFGPGTRLTVT.

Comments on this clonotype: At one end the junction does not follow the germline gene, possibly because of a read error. The DNA for the CDR3 is TGTGCCATCAGCCCGGCAGGGGGCTCGCGGACTGAAGCTTTATTT. Residues: CAISPAGGSRTEALF. The rearrangement uses TRBV6-2 or TRBV6-3 and TRBJ1-1; 8 nucleotides agree with TRBD1. Germline CDR1 is MNHEY and CDR2 is SVGEGT. The CDR3 is made up of 15 amino acids.

CDR3 nucleotides: TGTGCCAGCAATCTCCGGACAAGGGGCATAGATTCACCCCTCCACTTT. Translated, it gives CASNLRTRGIDSPLHF. The chain has TRBV28 and TRBJ1-6, with D perhaps TRBD1 (5 bases). CDR1 is MDHEN and CDR2 is SYDVKM in the germline V gene. The CDR3 is 16 amino acids. Between the trimmed V and J ends, which lost 7 bases and 8 bases, there was a span of 21 bases.